This TCR beta chain was captured by sequencing in a study of T cell changes during pregnancy in multiple sclerosis. Repertoires were generated with immunoSEQ multiplex PCR, while TCRdb's copy carries only in-frame clones and drops some. The data hold some 100,000 clones, with around 93% observed a single time. The sequence came from a female donor with multiple sclerosis, enrolled in a pregnancy study. Material: peripheral blood, obtained before pregnancy.

The CDR3 is CASSNRGSGANVLTF. CDR3 DNA sequence: TGTGCCAGCAGCAACAGGGGCTCTGGGGCCAACGTCCTGACTTTC. The chain combines TRBV2 with TRBJ2-6, with 7 positions matching TRBD1. Germline V gene data show CDR1 as SNHLY and CDR2 as FYNNEI. V shed 6 bases, J shed 0 bases, and the junction held 2 bases outside the gene matches. CDR3 length: 15 amino acids.